The clone carrying this T cell receptor (beta chain) was seen repeatedly, ten times or more. The antigen is unknown. One end of the junction fails to match germline, which may point to a read error. MiXCR, run by TCRdb on the 5' RACE reads, gives a single entry per CDR3 protein. The sample yields about 38,000 distinct CDR3 sequences, roughly 8% seen once. The CDR3 totals 11 residues. CDR1 is DFQATT and CDR2 is SNEGSKA in the germline V gene (reference sequence). This specimen belongs to a study of spatial heterogeneity in lung cancer. Study at large: Unique TCR and UMI combinations averaged more than ten appearances each in raw reads. Whole-study findings and limits: Resection blood, more than follow-up blood, showed ubiquitous expanded tumor TCRs.

Time point specified: sample taken at primary tumor resection. Frozen PBMC, nontumor lung or tumor provided whole RNA, which was sequenced unsorted. The donor group consisted of 72 patients who had untreated, early-stage non-small cell lung cancer. V usage is TRBV20-1 and J usage is TRBJ2-7, with no clear D. This TCR derives from a male donor with early-stage non-small cell lung cancer. The specimen comprised PBMCs, sampled at surgery. The DNA for the CDR3 is TGCAGTGCTAGGTACCCCTACGGGCAGTACTTC. It encodes CSARYPYGQYF.